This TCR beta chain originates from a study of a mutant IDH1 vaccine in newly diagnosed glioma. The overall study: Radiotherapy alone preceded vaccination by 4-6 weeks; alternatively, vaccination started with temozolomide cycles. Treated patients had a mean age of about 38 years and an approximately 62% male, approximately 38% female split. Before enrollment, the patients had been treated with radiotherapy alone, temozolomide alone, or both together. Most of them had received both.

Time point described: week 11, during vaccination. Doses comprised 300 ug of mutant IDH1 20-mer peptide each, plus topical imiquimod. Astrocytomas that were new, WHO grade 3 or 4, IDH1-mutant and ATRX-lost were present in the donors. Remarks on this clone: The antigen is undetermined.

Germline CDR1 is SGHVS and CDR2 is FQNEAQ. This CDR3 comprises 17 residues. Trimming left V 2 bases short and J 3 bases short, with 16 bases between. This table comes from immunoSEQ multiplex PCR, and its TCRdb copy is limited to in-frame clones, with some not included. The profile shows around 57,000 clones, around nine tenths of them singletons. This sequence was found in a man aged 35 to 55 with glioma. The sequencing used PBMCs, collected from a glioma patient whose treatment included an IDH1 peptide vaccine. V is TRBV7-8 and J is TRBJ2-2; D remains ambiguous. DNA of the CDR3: TGTGCCAGCAGCTTACGGTCCTCCGTTAGCTACACCGGGGAGCTGTTTTTT. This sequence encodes CASSLRSSVSYTGELFF. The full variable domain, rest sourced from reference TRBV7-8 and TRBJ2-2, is GAGVSQSPRYKVAKRGQDVALRCDPISGHVSLFWYQQALGQGPEFLTYFQNEAQLDKSGLPSDRFFAERPEGSVSTLKIQRTQQEDSAVYLCASSLRSSVSYTGELFFGEGSRLTVL.